Reported below is one T cell receptor beta chain. Its antigen is as yet unknown. This table comes from immunoSEQ multiplex PCR, and its TCRdb copy is limited to in-frame clones, with some not included. Counted here are roughly 42,000 clones, over 60% occurring once; the ten biggest clones make up 2.9%. CDR1 and CDR2 (germline): KGHSH, LQKENI. This CDR3 has 14 residues. Trimming stripped 2 bases from V and 1 base from J, with 8 bases between. These data originate in a study of vaccination effects on CD4 cells after COVID-19. Sequencing was preceded by expansion of antigen-specific CD4+ T cells with viral peptide pools in the ViraFEST assay. Cultured cells yielded isolated CD4+ T cells after 10 days. Previously uninfected by SARS-CoV-2, the vaccine recipients also showed negative nucleocapsid antibodies. Half of the medium was exchanged for IL-2 medium on both days 3 and 7.

This chain uses TRBV18 with TRBJ2-5; D call uncertain. Specimen: CD4+ T cells from PBMCs cultured with HCoV-NL63 spike peptides, collected before COVID-19 vaccination. The TCR comes from a human donor who received a COVID-19 vaccine. The CDR3 here is CASSPGYSQETQYF. The CDR3 region has the DNA TGTGCCAGCTCACCAGGTTACTCCCAAGAGACCCAGTACTTC. Combining the CDR3 with reference TRBV18 and TRBJ2-5 gives the whole variable domain NAGVMQNPRHLVRRRGQEARLRCSPMKGHSHVYWYRQLPEEGLKFMVYLQKENIIDESGMPKERFSAEFPKEGPSILRIQQVVRGDSAAYFCASSPGYSQETQYFGPGTRLLVL.